A selection of T cell receptor beta chains follows, all from one sample in a study of blood T cell repertoires in COVID-19. Measured with immunoSEQ multiplex PCR; TCRdb has only the in-frame clones, and not every one. This table holds a few hundred thousand clones, 84% found once. Input material: PBMCs or T cells enriched from blood (not recorded which). The receptor source for this set is a woman aged 40 to 50 who had recovered from COVID-19. CDR3s include the opening cysteine and the closing phenylalanine or tryptophan. Not all rows give a size; the values are once, few, many and, for expanded clones, a class.

v_gene: TRBV24-1; abundance: -; j_gene: TRBJ1-1; CDR3aa: CATSDPRLPEAFF
v_gene: TRBV10-3; abundance: once; j_gene: TRBJ1-6; CDR3aa: CAIRGQESYNSPLHF
v_gene: TRBV11-2; abundance: -; j_gene: TRBJ1-4; CDR3aa: CASSKRVPDRSYEKLFF
v_gene: TRBV29-1; abundance: -; j_gene: TRBJ2-2; CDR3aa: CSVVGVNPGELFF
v_gene: TRBV29-1; abundance: -; j_gene: TRBJ1-2; CDR3aa: CSVPRVGTGGYGYTF
v_gene: TRBV2; abundance: -; j_gene: TRBJ2-2; CDR3aa: CASSDGGAAGELFF
v_gene: TRBV15; abundance: -; j_gene: TRBJ1-2; CDR3aa: CATSRDRGADGYTF
v_gene: TRBV30; abundance: once; j_gene: TRBJ2-6; CDR3aa: CAWSVRGGAGANVLTF
v_gene: TRBV12-3/TRBV12-4; abundance: -; j_gene: TRBJ1-4; CDR3aa: CASSLRGEELFF
v_gene: TRBV10-3; abundance: -; j_gene: TRBJ1-4; CDR3aa: CAIRGTLDEKLFF
v_gene: TRBV19; abundance: once; j_gene: TRBJ1-4; CDR3aa: CASSAGTVATNEKLFF
v_gene: TRBV28; abundance: -; j_gene: TRBJ2-2; CDR3aa: CASRGTANTGELFF
v_gene: TRBV14; abundance: few; j_gene: TRBJ2-1; CDR3aa: CASSQDQAGGPSGEQFF
v_gene: TRBV20-1; abundance: -; j_gene: TRBJ2-5; CDR3aa: CSASRRMETQYF
v_gene: TRBV5-5; abundance: few; j_gene: TRBJ2-3; CDR3aa: CASSHLAASSTDTQYF
v_gene: TRBV20-1; abundance: -; j_gene: TRBJ2-4; CDR3aa: CSASERAVNIQYF
v_gene: TRBV6-1; abundance: -; j_gene: TRBJ1-2; CDR3aa: CASSEGSGQLYGYTF
v_gene: TRBV9; abundance: -; j_gene: TRBJ1-2; CDR3aa: CASSGTGQGYGYTF
v_gene: TRBV6-2/TRBV6-3; abundance: -; j_gene: TRBJ2-3; CDR3aa: CASSYGTGDSTDTQYF
v_gene: TRBV3-1/TRBV3-2; abundance: -; j_gene: TRBJ2-2; CDR3aa: CASSQSEYTGELFF
v_gene: TRBV10-3; abundance: once; j_gene: TRBJ2-7; CDR3aa: CAIRQGNYEQYF
v_gene: TRBV19; abundance: -; j_gene: TRBJ1-2; CDR3aa: CASSIKDRVYGYTF
v_gene: TRBV28; abundance: -; j_gene: TRBJ1-5; CDR3aa: CASSLLLYRTGTGQPQHF
v_gene: TRBV27; abundance: once; j_gene: TRBJ2-2; CDR3aa: CASSLLVPDTGELFF
v_gene: TRBV3-1/TRBV3-2; abundance: few; j_gene: TRBJ2-2; CDR3aa: CASSQRGLAGAGGELFF
v_gene: TRBV6-5; abundance: -; j_gene: TRBJ2-3; CDR3aa: CASGRGTDTQYF